This T cell receptor (beta chain) was found in a study of T cells in narcolepsy. Study-level background: Patients with NT1 or NT2 and healthy control donors were enrolled.

On this clone itself: Its cognate antigen is unknown.

Sequencing used immunoSEQ multiplex PCR; TCRdb keeps in-frame clones, though not all of them. The sample has more than 10,000 clones, just over 70% seen once; the top ten hold roughly 22%. Study conclusions and caveats: Reportedly, autoreactive clonotypes were serially detected in patients' blood but not controls'. Comparing one patient's CSF and blood CD4+ clonotypes highlighted HCRT- and TRIB2-specific autoreactive clonotypes.

The CDR3 extends over 15 amino acids. V dropped 5 bases and J dropped 4; count of bases not matched to a gene: 2. Per the germline V gene, CDR1 is MNHNS and CDR2 is SASEGT. The TCR originated in a human donor with narcolepsy. The sequencing sample was made of CD45RA- memory CD8+ T cells from PBMCs. The chain recombines TRBV6-1 with TRBJ2-3; 14 bases are a match to TRBD2. The CDR3 sequence is CASSQTSGGADTQYF. The CDR3 nucleotides are TGTGCCAGCAGTCAGACTAGCGGGGGGGCAGATACGCAGTATTTT.